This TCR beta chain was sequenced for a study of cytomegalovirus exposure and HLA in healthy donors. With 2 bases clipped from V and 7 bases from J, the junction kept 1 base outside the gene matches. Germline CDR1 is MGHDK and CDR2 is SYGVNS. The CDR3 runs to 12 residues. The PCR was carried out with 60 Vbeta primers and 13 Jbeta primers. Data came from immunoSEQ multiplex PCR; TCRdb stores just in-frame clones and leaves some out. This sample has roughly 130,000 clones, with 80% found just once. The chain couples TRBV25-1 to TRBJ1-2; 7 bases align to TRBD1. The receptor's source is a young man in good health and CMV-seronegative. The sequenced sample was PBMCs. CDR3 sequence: CASSEDRAGYTF. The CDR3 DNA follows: TGTGCCAGCAGTGAAGACAGGGCTGGCTACACCTTC.